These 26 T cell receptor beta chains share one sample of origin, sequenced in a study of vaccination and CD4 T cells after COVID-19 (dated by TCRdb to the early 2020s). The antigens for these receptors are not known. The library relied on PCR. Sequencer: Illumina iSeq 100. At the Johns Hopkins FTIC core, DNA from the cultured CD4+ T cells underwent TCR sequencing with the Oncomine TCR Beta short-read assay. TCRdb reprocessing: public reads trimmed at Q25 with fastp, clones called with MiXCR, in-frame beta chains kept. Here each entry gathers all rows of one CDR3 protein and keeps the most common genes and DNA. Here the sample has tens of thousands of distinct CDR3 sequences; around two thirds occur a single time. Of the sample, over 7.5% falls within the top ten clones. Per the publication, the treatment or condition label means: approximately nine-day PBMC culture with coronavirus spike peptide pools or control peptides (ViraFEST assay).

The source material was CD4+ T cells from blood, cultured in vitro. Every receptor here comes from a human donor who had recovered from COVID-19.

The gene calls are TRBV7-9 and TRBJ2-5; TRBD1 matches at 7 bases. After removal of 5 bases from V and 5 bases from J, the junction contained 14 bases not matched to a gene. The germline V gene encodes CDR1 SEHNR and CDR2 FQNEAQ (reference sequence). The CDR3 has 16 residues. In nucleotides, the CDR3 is TGTGCCAGCAGCCGGAGCCGACAGGGATCGGATGAGACCCAGTACTTC. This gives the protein CASSRSRQGSDETQYF.

The CDR3 here is CAWSRGAVGRNIQYF. The CDR3 DNA follows: TGTGCCTGGAGTAGGGGGGCAGTGGGTAGGAACATTCAGTACTTC. The chain couples TRBV30 to TRBJ2-4; TRBD1 or TRBD2 may be the D gene (6 bases each). The CDR3 loop spans 15 amino acids. V lost 2 bases to trimming and J lost 7 bases, with 18 bases between them. CDR1 and CDR2 (germline): GTSNPN, SVGIG (reference sequence).

This CDR3 is CSAAITREYSPLHF. Written as DNA, the CDR3 is TGCAGTGCCGCTATTACCAGGGAGTATTCACCCCTCCACTTT. The J gene is TRBJ1-6, the V gene TRBV20-1; TRBD1 is a possible D gene (5 bases). The V gene lost 6 bases and the J gene lost 8 bases, with 17 bases spanning the gap. The CDR3 sequence is 14 residues long. Germline V gives CDR1 DFQATT, CDR2 SNEGSKA (reference sequence).

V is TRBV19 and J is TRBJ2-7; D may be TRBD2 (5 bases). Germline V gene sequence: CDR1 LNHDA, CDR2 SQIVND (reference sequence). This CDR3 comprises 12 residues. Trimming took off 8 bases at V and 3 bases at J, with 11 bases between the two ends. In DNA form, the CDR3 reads TGTGCCAGTGCCGCGGGCGGCTACGAGCAGTACTTC. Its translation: CASAAGGYEQYF. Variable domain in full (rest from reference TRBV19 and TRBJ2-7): DGGITQSPKYLFRKEGQNVTLSCEQNLNHDAMYWYRQDPGQGLRLIYYSQIVNDFQKGDIAEGYSVSREKKESFPLTVTSAQKNPTAFYLCASAAGGYEQYFGPGTRLTVT.

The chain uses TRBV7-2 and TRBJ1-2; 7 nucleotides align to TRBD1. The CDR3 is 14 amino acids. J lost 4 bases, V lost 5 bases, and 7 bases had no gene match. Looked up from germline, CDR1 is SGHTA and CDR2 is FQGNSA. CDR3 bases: TGTGCCAGCAGCCAACTGACAGGGACCTATGGCTACACCTTC. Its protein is CASSQLTGTYGYTF. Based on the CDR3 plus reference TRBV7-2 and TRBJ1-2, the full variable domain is GAGVSQSPSNKVTEKGKDVELRCDPISGHTALYWYRQSLGQGLEFLIYFQGNSAPDKSGLPSDRFSAERTGGSVSTLTIQRTQQEDSAVYLCASSQLTGTYGYTFGSGTRLTVV.

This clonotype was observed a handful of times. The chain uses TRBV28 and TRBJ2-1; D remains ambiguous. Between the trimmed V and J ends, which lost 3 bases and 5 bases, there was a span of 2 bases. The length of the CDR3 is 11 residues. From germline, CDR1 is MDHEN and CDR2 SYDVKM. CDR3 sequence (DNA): TGTGCCAGCAGTTTGAACAATGAGCAGTTCTTC. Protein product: CASSLNNEQFF.

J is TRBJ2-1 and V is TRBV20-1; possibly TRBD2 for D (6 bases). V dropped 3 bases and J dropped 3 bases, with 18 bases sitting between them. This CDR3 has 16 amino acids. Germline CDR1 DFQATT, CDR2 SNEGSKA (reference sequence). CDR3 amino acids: CSASSPRTNRYNEQFF. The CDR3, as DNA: TGCAGTGCTAGTTCCCCTCGGACTAATCGCTACAATGAGCAGTTCTTC.

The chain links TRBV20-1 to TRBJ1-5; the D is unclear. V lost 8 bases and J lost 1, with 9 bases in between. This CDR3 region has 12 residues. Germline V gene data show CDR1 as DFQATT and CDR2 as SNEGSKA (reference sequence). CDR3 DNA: TGCAGTTGGGAAGGGAGCAATCAGCCCCAGCATTTT. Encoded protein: CSWEGSNQPQHF.

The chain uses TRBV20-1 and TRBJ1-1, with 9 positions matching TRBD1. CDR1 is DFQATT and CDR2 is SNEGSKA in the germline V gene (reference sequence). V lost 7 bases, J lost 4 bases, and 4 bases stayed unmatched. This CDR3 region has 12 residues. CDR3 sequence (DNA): TGCAGTGTCTCGACAGGGGGCACTGAAGCTTTCTTT. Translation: CSVSTGGTEAFF.

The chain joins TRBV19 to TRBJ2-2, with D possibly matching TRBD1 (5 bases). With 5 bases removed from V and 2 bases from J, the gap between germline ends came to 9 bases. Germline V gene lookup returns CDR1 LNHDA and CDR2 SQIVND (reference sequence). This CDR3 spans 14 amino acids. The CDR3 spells CASSAQVNTGELFF. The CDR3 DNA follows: TGTGCCAGTAGTGCACAGGTTAACACCGGGGAGCTGTTTTTT.

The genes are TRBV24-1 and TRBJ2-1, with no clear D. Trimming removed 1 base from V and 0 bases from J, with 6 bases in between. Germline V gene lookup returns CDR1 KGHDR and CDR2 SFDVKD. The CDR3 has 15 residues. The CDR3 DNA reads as TGTGCCACCAGTGATTTCCGGAGCTCCTACAATGAGCAGTTCTTC. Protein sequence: CATSDFRSSYNEQFF.

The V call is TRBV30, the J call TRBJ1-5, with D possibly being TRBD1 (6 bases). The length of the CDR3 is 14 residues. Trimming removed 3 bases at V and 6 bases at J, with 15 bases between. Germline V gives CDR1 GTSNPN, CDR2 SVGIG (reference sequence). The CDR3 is CAWSVGGAGQPQHF. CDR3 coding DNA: TGTGCCTGGAGCGTCGGGGGGGCGGGTCAGCCCCAGCATTTT.

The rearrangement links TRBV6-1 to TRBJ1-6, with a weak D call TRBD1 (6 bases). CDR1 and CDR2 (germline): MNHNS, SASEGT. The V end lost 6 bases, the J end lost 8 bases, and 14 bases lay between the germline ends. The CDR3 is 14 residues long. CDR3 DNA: TGTGCCAGCAGCCACAGGGTCGGGGATTCACCCCTCCACTTT. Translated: CASSHRVGDSPLHF.

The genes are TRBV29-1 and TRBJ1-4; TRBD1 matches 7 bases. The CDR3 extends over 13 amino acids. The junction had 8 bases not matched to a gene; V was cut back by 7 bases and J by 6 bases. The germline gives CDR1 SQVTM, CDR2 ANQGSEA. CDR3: CSARTGVDEKLFF. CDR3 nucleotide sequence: TGCAGCGCACGGACAGGTGTCGATGAAAAACTGTTTTTT.

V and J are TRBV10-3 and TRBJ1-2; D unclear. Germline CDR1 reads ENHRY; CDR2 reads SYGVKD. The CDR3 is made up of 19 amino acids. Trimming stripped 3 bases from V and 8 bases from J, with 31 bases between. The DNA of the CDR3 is TGTGCCATCAGTGACATAGGTCGTATATCCACTCAGATCGGCGGAGGCTACACCTTC. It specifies CAISDIGRISTQIGGGYTF.

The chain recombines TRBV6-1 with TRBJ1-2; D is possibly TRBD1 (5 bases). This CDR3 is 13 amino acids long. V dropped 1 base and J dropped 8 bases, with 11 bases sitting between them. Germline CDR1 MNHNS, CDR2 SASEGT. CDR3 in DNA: TGTGCCAGCAGTGAAGGGGGCTTACTCGGCTACACCTTC. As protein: CASSEGGLLGYTF.

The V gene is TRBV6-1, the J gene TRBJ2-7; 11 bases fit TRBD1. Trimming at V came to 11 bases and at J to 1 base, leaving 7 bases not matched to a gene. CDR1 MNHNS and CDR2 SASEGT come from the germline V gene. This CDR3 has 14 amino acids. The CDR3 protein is CAAARDRGSYEQYF. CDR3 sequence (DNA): TGTGCCGCAGCGCGGGACAGGGGGTCCTACGAGCAGTACTTC.

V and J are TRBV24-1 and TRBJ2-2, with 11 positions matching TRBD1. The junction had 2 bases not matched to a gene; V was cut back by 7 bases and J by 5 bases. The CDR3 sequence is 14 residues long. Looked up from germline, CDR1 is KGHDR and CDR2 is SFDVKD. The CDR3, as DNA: TGTGCCACCAGAGGGACAGGGGGAACCGGGGAGCTGTTTTTT. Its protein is CATRGTGGTGELFF.

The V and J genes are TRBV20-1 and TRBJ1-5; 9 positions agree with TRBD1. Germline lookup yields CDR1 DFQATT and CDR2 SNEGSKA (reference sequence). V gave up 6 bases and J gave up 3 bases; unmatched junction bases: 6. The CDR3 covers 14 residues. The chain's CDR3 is CSAPGQGLNQPQHF. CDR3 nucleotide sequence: TGCAGTGCGCCGGGACAGGGCCTCAATCAGCCCCAGCATTTT.

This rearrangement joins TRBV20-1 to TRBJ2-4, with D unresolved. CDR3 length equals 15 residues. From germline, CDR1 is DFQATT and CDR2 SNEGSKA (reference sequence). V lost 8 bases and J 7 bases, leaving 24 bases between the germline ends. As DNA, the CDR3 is TGCAGTATCAGGTACTGTGGTGGGTATATGAACATTCAGTACTTC. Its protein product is CSIRYCGGYMNIQYF.

The CDR3 nucleotides are TGTGCCAGCAAGACATCCCTTGGGGCAGGGGCTGGAAACACCATATATTTT. Amino acid sequence: CASKTSLGAGAGNTIYF. This sequence joins TRBV28 and TRBJ1-3; the D gene is possibly TRBD1 (6 bases). This CDR3 contains 17 residues. From germline, CDR1 is MDHEN and CDR2 SYDVKM. The ends were cut back, 7 bases at V and 2 bases at J, with 21 bases in the middle.

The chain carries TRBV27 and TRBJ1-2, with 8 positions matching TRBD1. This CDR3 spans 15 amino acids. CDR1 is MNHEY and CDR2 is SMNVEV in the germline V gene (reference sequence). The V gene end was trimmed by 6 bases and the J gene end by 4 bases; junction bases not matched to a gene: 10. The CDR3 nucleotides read TGTGCCAGCAGCCAGGGGGCAGGTTCAGTCTATGGCTACACCTTC. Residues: CASSQGAGSVYGYTF.

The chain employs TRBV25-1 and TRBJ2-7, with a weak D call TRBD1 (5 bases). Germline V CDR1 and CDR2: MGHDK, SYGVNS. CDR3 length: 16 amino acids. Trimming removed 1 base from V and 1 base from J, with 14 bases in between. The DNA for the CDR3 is TGTGCCAGCAGTGAATGGCAGGGCGGAGAATCCTACGAGCAGTACTTC. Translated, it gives CASSEWQGGESYEQYF.

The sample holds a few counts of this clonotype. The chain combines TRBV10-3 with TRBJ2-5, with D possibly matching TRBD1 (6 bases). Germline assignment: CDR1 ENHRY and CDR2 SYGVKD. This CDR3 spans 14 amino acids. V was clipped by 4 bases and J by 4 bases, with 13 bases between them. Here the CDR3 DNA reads TGTGCCATCAGTGCAACAGGGTCGGCAGAGACCCAGTACTTC. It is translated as CAISATGSAETQYF.

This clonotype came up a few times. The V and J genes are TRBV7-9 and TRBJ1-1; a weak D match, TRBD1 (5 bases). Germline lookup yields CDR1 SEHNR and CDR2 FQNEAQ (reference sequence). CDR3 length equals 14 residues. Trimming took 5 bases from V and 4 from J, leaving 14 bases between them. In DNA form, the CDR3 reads TGTGCCAGCAGCCAGAAGACAGATATCACTGAAGCTTTCTTT. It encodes CASSQKTDITEAFF.

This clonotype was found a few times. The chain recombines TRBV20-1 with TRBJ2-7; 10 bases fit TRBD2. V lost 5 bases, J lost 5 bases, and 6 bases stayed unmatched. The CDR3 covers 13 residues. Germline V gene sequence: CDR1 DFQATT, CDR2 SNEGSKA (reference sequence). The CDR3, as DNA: TGCAGTGCTTCAAGCGGGAGGGCCGACGAGCAGTACTTC. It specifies CSASSGRADEQYF.